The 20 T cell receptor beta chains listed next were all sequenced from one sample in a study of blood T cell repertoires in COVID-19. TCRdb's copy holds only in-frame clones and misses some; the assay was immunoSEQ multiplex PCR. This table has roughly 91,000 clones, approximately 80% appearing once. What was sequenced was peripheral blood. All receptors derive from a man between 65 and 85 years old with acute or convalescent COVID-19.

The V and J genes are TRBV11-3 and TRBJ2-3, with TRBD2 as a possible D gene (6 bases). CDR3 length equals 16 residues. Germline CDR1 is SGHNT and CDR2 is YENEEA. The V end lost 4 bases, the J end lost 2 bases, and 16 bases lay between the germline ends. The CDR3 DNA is TGTGCCAGCAGCTCCCGTGGTAGCGGAGACACAGATACGCAGTATTTT. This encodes CASSSRGSGDTDTQYF. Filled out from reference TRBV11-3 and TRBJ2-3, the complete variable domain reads EAGVVQSPRYKIIEKKQPVAFWCNPISGHNTLYWYLQNLGQGPELLIRYENEEAVDDSQLPKDRFSAERLKGVDSTLKIQPAELGDSAVYLCASSSRGSGDTDTQYFGPGTRLTVL.

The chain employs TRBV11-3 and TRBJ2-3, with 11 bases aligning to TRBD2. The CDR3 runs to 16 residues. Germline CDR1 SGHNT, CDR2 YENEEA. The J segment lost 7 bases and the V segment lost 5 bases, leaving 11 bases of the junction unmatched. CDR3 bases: TGTGCCAGCAGCCCCCGCGGTAGCGGGGGGGTCAATACGCAGTATTTT. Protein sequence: CASSPRGSGGVNTQYF.

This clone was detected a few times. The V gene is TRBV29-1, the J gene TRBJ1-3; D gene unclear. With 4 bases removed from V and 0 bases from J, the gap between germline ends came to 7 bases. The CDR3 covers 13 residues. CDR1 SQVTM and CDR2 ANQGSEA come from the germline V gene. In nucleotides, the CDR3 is TGCAGCGTTGCGTTCAGCTCTGGAAACACCATATATTTT. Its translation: CSVAFSSGNTIYF.

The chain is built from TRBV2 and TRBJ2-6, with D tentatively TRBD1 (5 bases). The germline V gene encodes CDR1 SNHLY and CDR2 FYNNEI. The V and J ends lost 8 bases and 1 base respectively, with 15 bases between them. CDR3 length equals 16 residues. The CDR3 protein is CASGVAGFSGANVLTF. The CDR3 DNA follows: TGTGCCAGCGGAGTGGCAGGGTTTTCTGGGGCCAACGTCCTGACTTTC.

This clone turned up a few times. In DNA form, the CDR3 reads TGTGCCAGCAGTGAAACAGACAGGGTTGAGACTGAAGCTTTCTTT. Amino acid sequence: CASSETDRVETEAFF. The rearrangement uses TRBV6-1 and TRBJ1-1, with 7 bases identical to TRBD1. This CDR3 is 15 amino acids long. Germline V gene lookup returns CDR1 MNHNS and CDR2 SASEGT. V lost 2 bases and J lost 5; bases outside the gene matches: 8.

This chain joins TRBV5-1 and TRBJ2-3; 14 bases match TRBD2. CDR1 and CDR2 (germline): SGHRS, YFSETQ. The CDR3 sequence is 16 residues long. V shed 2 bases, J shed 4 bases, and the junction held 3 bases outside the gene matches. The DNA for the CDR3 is TGCGCCAGCAGCTTTGGACTAGCGGGAGGATCAGATACGCAGTATTTT. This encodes CASSFGLAGGSDTQYF. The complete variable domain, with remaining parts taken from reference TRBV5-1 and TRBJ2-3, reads KAGVTQTPRYLIKTRGQQVTLSCSPISGHRSVSWYQQTPGQGLQFLFEYFSETQRNKGNFPGRFSGRQFSNSRSEMNVSTLELGDSALYLCASSFGLAGGSDTQYFGPGTRLTVL.

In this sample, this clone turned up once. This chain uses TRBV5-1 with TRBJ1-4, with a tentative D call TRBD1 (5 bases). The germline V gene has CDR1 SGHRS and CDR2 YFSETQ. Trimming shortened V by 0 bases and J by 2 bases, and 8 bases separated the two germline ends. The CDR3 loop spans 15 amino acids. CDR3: CASSLEGNTNEKLFF. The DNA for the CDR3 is TGCGCCAGCAGCTTGGAGGGGAACACTAATGAAAAACTGTTTTTT. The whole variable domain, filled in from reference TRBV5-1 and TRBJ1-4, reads KAGVTQTPRYLIKTRGQQVTLSCSPISGHRSVSWYQQTPGQGLQFLFEYFSETQRNKGNFPGRFSGRQFSNSRSEMNVSTLELGDSALYLCASSLEGNTNEKLFFGSGTQLSVL.

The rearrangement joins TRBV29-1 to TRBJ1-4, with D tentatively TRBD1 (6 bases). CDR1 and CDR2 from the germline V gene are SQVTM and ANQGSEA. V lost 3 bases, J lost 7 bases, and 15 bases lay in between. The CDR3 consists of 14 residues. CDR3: CSVDEGDGREKLFF. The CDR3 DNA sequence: TGCAGCGTTGACGAGGGGGATGGACGTGAAAAACTGTTTTTT.

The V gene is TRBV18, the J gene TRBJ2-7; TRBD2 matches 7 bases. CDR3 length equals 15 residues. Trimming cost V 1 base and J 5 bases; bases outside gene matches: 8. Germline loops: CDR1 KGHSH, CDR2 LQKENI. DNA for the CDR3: TGTGCCAGCTCACCACAAAGCGGGGCACGGGACGAGCAGTACTTC. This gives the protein CASSPQSGARDEQYF. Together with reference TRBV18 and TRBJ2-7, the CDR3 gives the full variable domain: NAGVMQNPRHLVRRRGQEARLRCSPMKGHSHVYWYRQLPEEGLKFMVYLQKENIIDESGMPKERFSAEFPKEGPSILRIQQVVRGDSAAYFCASSPQSGARDEQYFGPGTRLTVT.

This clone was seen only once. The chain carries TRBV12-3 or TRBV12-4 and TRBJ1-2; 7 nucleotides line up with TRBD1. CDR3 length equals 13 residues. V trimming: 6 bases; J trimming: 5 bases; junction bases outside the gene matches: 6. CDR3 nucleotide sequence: TGTGCCAGCAGAAGTACAGGGGCGTATGGCTACACCTTC. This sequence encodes CASRSTGAYGYTF.

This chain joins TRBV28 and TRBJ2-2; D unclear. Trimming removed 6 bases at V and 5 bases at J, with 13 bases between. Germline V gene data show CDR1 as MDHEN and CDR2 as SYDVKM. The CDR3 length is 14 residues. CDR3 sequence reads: CASSFGSGTGELFF. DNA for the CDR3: TGTGCCAGCAGCTTCGGGTCGGGTACCGGGGAGCTGTTTTTT.

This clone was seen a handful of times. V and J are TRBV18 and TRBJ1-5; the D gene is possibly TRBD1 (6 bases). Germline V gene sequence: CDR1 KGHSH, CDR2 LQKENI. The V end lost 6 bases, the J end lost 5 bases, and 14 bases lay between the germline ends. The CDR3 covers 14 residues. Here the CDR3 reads CASSQQGFDQPQHF. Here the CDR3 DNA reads TGTGCCAGCTCGCAACAGGGATTTGATCAGCCCCAGCATTTT.

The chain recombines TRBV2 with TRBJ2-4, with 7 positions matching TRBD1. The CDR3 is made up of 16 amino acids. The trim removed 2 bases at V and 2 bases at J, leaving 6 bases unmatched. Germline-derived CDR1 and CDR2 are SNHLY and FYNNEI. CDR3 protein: CASSERGGRTKNIQYF. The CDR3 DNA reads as TGTGCCAGCAGTGAACGAGGGGGCAGGACCAAAAACATTCAGTACTTC.

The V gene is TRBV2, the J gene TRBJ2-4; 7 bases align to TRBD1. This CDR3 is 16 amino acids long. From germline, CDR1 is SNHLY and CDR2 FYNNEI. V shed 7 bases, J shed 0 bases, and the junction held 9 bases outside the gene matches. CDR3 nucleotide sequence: TGTGCCAGCAAGGGCCGACAGGGAGTAGCCAAAAACATTCAGTACTTC. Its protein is CASKGRQGVAKNIQYF.

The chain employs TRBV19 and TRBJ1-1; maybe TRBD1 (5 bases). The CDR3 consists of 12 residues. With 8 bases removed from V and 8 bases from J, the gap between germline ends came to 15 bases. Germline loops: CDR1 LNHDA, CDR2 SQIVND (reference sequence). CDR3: CASLGQGNEAFF. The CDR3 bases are TGTGCCAGTTTAGGGCAGGGTAACGAAGCTTTCTTT.

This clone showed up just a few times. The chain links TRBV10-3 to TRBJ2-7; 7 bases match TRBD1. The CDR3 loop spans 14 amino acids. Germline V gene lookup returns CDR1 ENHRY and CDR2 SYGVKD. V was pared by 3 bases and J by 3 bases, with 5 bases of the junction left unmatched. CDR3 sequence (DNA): TGTGCCATCAGTGAAAGAGGGGGCGGCTACGAGCAGTACGTC. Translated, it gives CAISERGGGYEQYV.

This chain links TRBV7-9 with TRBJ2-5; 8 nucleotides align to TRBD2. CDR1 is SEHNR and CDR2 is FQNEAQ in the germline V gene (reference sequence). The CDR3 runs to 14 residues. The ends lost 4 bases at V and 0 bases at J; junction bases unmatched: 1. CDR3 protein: CASSWRGDQETQYF. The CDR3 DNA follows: TGTGCCAGCAGCTGGCGGGGGGACCAAGAGACCCAGTACTTC.

Here the CDR3 reads CASSPTRQGSSEQYF. In DNA, the CDR3 is TGTGCCAGCAGCCCGACCCGACAGGGAAGTTCCGAGCAGTACTTC. The V gene is TRBV7-9, the J gene TRBJ2-7; 7 positions match TRBD1. Germline V gene lookup returns CDR1 SEHNR and CDR2 FQNEAQ (reference sequence). The ends lost 5 bases at V and 6 bases at J; junction bases unmatched: 13. This CDR3 is 15 amino acids long. The variable domain in full, with the rest retrieved from reference TRBV7-9 and TRBJ2-7, is DTGVSQNPRHKITKRGQNVTFRCDPISEHNRLYWYRQTLGQGPEFLTYFQNEAQLEKSRLLSDRFSAERPKGSFSTLEIQRTEQGDSAMYLCASSPTRQGSSEQYFGPGTRLTVT.

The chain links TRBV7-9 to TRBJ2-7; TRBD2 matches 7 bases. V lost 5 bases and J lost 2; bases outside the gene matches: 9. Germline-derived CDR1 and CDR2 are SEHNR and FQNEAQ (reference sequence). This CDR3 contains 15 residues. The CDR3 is CASSTPVGGTYEQYF. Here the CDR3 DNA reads TGTGCCAGCAGCACCCCTGTGGGGGGGACCTACGAGCAGTACTTC. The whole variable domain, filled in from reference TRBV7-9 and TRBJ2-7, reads DTGVSQNPRHKITKRGQNVTFRCDPISEHNRLYWYRQTLGQGPEFLTYFQNEAQLEKSRLLSDRFSAERPKGSFSTLEIQRTEQGDSAMYLCASSTPVGGTYEQYFGPGTRLTVT.

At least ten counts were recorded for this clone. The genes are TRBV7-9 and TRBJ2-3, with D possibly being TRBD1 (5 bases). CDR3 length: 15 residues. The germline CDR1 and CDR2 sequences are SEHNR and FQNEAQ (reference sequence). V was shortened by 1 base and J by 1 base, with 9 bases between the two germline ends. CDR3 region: CASSLGQQGTDTQYF. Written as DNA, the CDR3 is TGTGCCAGCAGCTTAGGGCAACAGGGCACAGATACGCAGTATTTT.